This TCR beta chain was found in a study of CD8 T cell repertoires and HIV-1 epitope variants. Study information: Each of Twenty-five Gag and Nef epitope peptides stimulated a separate culture.

The CDR3 runs 14 residues. Germline V lookup: CDR1 SGHVS, CDR2 FQNEAQ. V gave up 5 bases and J gave up 3 bases, with 14 bases separating them. Turning to this clone: The antigen is undetermined.

Some clones are missing from TCRdb's copy, which holds only in-frame ones; the method was immunoSEQ multiplex PCR. The table shows about 2,500 clones, with approximately 64% occurring only once. The chain couples TRBV7-8 to TRBJ2-7; D is perhaps TRBD2 (6 bases). This TCR was recovered from a male donor with HIV. The specimen sequenced was cultured CD8+ T cells derived from PBMCs. The CDR3 DNA follows: TGTGCCAGCAGCCCAAGGGCGGGGCACTACGAGCAGTACTTC. Residues: CASSPRAGHYEQYF. The variable domain in full, completed from reference TRBV7-8 and TRBJ2-7, reads GAGVSQSPRYKVAKRGQDVALRCDPISGHVSLFWYQQALGQGPEFLTYFQNEAQLDKSGLPSDRFFAERPEGSVSTLKIQRTQQEDSAVYLCASSPRAGHYEQYFGPGTRLTVT.